The rows below give T cell receptor beta chains drawn from one sample of a study of blood T cell repertoires in COVID-19. Assay: immunoSEQ multiplex PCR; the TCRdb copy retains only in-frame clones and omits some. The sample includes around 89,000 clones, about two thirds of them seen just once. Specimen: peripheral blood. The receptor source for this set is a woman of 80 years or more with acute or convalescent COVID-19. CDR3s include the opening cysteine and the closing phenylalanine or tryptophan. D genes are given only for firm matches. Size tells how often a clone was seen (once, few, many) or the class of an expanded clone, and some rows leave it out.

cdr3_nt,cdr3_aa,v_call,d_call,clone_size,j_call
TGCAGTGCTAAGTCCATCGCTAGAGCTTTCTTT,CSAKSIARAFF,TRBV20-1,NA,NA,TRBJ1-1
TGTGCCAGCAGCCAGCCGACAGACCTTTTCTACACCTTC,CASSQPTDLFYTF,TRBV4-2,NA,NA,TRBJ1-2
TGTGCCAGCCTCGGGCTCGTGGGGCGCGGAATGAGTGGCTACACCTTC,CASLGLVGRGMSGYTF,TRBV19,NA,NA,TRBJ1-2
TGTGCCACCAGTGATTCTGGGCCCACCCAAAATGAGCAGTTCTTC,CATSDSGPTQNEQFF,TRBV24-1,NA,NA,TRBJ2-1
TGTGCCAGCAGCGGGGGACGCCGGAGCAATCAGCCCCAGCATTTT,CASSGGRRSNQPQHF,TRBV2,NA,NA,TRBJ1-5
TGTGCCAGCAGCATGGGGTTGCGGGACACTGAAGCTTTCTTT,CASSMGLRDTEAFF,TRBV7-9,NA,NA,TRBJ1-1
TGTGCCAGTAGTCCAGGGGTAGGGTCGGCAGGCTTTTACGAGCAGTACTTC,CASSPGVGSAGFYEQYF,TRBV19,NA,NA,TRBJ2-7
TGTGCCAGCACCACCGGTGGGACAGGGGGATACGAGCAGTACTTC,CASTTGGTGGYEQYF,TRBV5-4,TRBD1,NA,TRBJ2-7
TGTGCCACCAGTGATTCGGGCGGGGACAGAAGGGAGGTAGAGCAGTACTTC,CATSDSGGDRREVEQYF,TRBV24-1,NA,once,TRBJ2-7
TGTGCCAGCAGTTACATACAGGGTACGACCGGGGAGCTGTTTTTT,CASSYIQGTTGELFF,TRBV6-6,NA,NA,TRBJ2-2
TGTGCCAGCAGCATGCGCGGGGGCGCGGGGGGGAATGAGCAGTTCTTC,CASSMRGGAGGNEQFF,TRBV7-2,TRBD2,NA,TRBJ2-1
TGTGCCAGCAGCTTTAGTCTAAACACCGGGGAGCTGTTTTTT,CASSFSLNTGELFF,TRBV11-1,NA,NA,TRBJ2-2
TGTGCCAGCAGCTTGGGCTCTGAGGGGGCCCCTGGAAACACCATATATTTT,CASSLGSEGAPGNTIYF,TRBV5-6,TRBD1,NA,TRBJ1-3
TGTGCCAGCAGCGCCGACAGGGGGGGCGGTGGCTACACCTTC,CASSADRGGGGYTF,TRBV7-9,TRBD1,NA,TRBJ1-2
TGTGCCAGCTCACCCTCGCACAGGGACGGAGACACTGAAGCTTTCTTT,CASSPSHRDGDTEAFF,TRBV18,NA,NA,TRBJ1-1
TGTGCCATCAGTGAGTGGCGGATGGGAGGGCGCCGCGAGCAGTACTTC,CAISEWRMGGRREQYF,TRBV10-3,TRBD2,NA,TRBJ2-7
TGTGCCTGGAGGGGGGCGGGAGGACGGAGCGAGCAGTACTTC,CAWRGAGGRSEQYF,TRBV30,TRBD2,NA,TRBJ2-7
TGTGCCTGGAGTCGGGACAGGGGTGAAAAACTGTTTTTT,CAWSRDRGEKLFF,TRBV30,TRBD1,NA,TRBJ1-4
TGCGCCAGCAGTCAAGGTCTCGCGGGGACCCCTGGAAACACCATATATTTT,CASSQGLAGTPGNTIYF,TRBV23-1,NA,NA,TRBJ1-3
TGTGCCAGCAGTTTTAGCGGTTACACAGATACGCAGTATTTT,CASSFSGYTDTQYF,TRBV27,NA,NA,TRBJ2-3
TGTGCCAGCAGTGAGGACAGGGTAATCGGTGAGCAGTTCTTC,CASSEDRVIGEQFF,TRBV6-1,TRBD1,few,TRBJ2-1
TGTGCCAGCATCCCGGGGCAGCCCCAGCATTTT,CASIPGQPQHF,TRBV21-1,NA,NA,TRBJ1-5
TGTGCCAGCAGCTTAGGGCAGGGGACCTACAATGAGCAGTTCTTC,CASSLGQGTYNEQFF,TRBV13,NA,few,TRBJ2-1
TGTGCCAGTCAGACAGGGCCTGGAAATGAGCAGTTCTTC,CASQTGPGNEQFF,TRBV7-3,TRBD1,once,TRBJ2-1
TGTGCCAGCAGTTTAACTAGCGGGGGGGCTTACGAGCAGTACTTC,CASSLTSGGAYEQYF,TRBV28,TRBD2,NA,TRBJ2-7
TGTGCCAGCAGTTTATCGTCGGGGACTAGCGGCGAGACCCAGTACTTC,CASSLSSGTSGETQYF,TRBV27,TRBD2,once,TRBJ2-5
TGCGCCAGCAGCCCCCAAGGGGCAGGAGACTACAATGAGCAGTTCTTC,CASSPQGAGDYNEQFF,TRBV4-3,NA,NA,TRBJ2-1
TGTGCCAGCAGCTTGAACTCAGGGCCAGGCTATGGCTACACCTTC,CASSLNSGPGYGYTF,TRBV5-4,NA,NA,TRBJ1-2
TGTGCCAGCAGCTTCAGCAGGGGCGACTATGGCTACACCTTC,CASSFSRGDYGYTF,TRBV7-2,NA,NA,TRBJ1-2
TGTGCCAGCAGCCAAGATGGGCGGGGGACAGGGAATTCACCCCTCCACTTT,CASSQDGRGTGNSPLHF,TRBV4-2,TRBD1,NA,TRBJ1-6
TGTGCCAGCAGCCAAGACAGGGTGGGTGGCTACACCTTC,CASSQDRVGGYTF,TRBV7-9,TRBD1,NA,TRBJ1-2
TGTGCCAGCAGCCTAGGGGGAAACCTCCACTTT,CASSLGGNLHF,TRBV14,NA,NA,TRBJ1-6
TGTGCCAGCAGTTCCCAGGGGGCGGCTGAAGCTTTCTTT,CASSSQGAAEAFF,TRBV12-3/TRBV12-4,TRBD1,NA,TRBJ1-1
TGTGCCAGTTCCACAGTTTACTCTGGAAACACCATATATTTT,CASSTVYSGNTIYF,TRBV19,NA,NA,TRBJ1-3
TGTGCCAGCAGCCCTACGGACAGTGAAAAACTGTTTTTT,CASSPTDSEKLFF,TRBV6-2/TRBV6-3,NA,NA,TRBJ1-4
TGTGCCAGTAGTGTTCGACTCCTAGCGGGGGTCGATGAGCAGTTCTTC,CASSVRLLAGVDEQFF,TRBV19,TRBD2,NA,TRBJ2-1
TGTGCCAGCAGCTTGGTGGGGGCCCGGACCCTCCACTTT,CASSLVGARTLHF,TRBV5-8,NA,NA,TRBJ1-6
TGTGCCAGCAGGGAGGCGGAAAAACTGTTTTTT,CASREAEKLFF,TRBV2,NA,NA,TRBJ1-4
TGTGCCAGCAGTCGAACAGGGGGCGAAGGTGAAAAACTGTTTTTT,CASSRTGGEGEKLFF,TRBV28,TRBD1,NA,TRBJ1-4
TGCGCCAGCAGCCCATTACTTGACAGTTTACTGTTTTTT,CASSPLLDSLLFF,TRBV5-1,NA,NA,TRBJ1-4
TGTGCCAGCAGCCAAGTTAATGCAGATACGCAGTATTTT,CASSQVNADTQYF,TRBV3-1/TRBV3-2,NA,NA,TRBJ2-3
TGTGCCAGCAGTTTAGAGGCAGGGAGGAATGAAAAACTGTTTTTT,CASSLEAGRNEKLFF,TRBV28,NA,few,TRBJ1-4
TGCGCCAGCAGCCCCCAGGGACAGGGCGATTCACCCCTCCACTTT,CASSPQGQGDSPLHF,TRBV5-1,TRBD1,NA,TRBJ1-6
TGTGCCAGCAGTCCCTCGGGTGGCTACACCTTC,CASSPSGGYTF,TRBV2,NA,few,TRBJ1-2
TGCGCCAGCAGCTTGTATGAGGGGGCAAACTCTGGAAACACCATATATTTT,CASSLYEGANSGNTIYF,TRBV5-1,TRBD1,NA,TRBJ1-3
TGTGCCAGCAGTGAAAAGGTAGCGGGGGGGCTTCGGAATGAGCAGTTCTTC,CASSEKVAGGLRNEQFF,TRBV2,TRBD2,many,TRBJ2-1
TGTGCCAGCGCCTTGACATCCGGGGGGACTGAAGCTTTCTTT,CASALTSGGTEAFF,TRBV6-5,NA,NA,TRBJ1-1
TGTGCCAGCAGTTTGGAGCGGGGGGCGGAGTTGGCGACCCAGTACTTC,CASSLERGAELATQYF,TRBV6-5,TRBD2,NA,TRBJ2-5
TGTGCCAGCAGTCGTCAGGGGGCTGGAACTAATGAAAAACTGTTTTTT,CASSRQGAGTNEKLFF,TRBV7-2,TRBD1,NA,TRBJ1-4
TGTGCCAGCACCTTCGGGGGCTCTGGAAACACCATATATTTT,CASTFGGSGNTIYF,TRBV5-6,NA,NA,TRBJ1-3
TGTGCCAGCAGTTCCGTACCGAGAGGCTCACCCCTCCACTTT,CASSSVPRGSPLHF,TRBV6-2/TRBV6-3,NA,NA,TRBJ1-6
TGTGCCAGCTCATCTGAGCGCTCTGGGGCCAACGTCCTGACTTTC,CASSSERSGANVLTF,TRBV18,NA,NA,TRBJ2-6
TGCGCCAGCAGCCGTATCGGGACTAGCGGGGGGGGAATCACAGATACGCAGTATTTT,CASSRIGTSGGGITDTQYF,TRBV4-1,TRBD2,NA,TRBJ2-3